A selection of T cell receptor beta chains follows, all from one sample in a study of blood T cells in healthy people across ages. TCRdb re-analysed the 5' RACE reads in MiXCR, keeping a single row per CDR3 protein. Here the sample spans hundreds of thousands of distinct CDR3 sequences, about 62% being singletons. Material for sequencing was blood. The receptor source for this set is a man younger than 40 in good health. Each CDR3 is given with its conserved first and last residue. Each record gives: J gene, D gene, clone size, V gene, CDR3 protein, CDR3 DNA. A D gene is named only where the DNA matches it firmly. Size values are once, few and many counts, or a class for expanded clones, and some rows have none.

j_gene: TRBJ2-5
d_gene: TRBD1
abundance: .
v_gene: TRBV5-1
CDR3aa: CASTRQGGYQETQYF
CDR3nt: TGCGCCAGCACCAGACAGGGCGGGTACCAAGAGACCCAGTACTTC

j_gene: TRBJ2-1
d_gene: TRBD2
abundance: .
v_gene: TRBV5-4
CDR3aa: CASSPRGVEQFF
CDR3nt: TGTGCCAGCAGCCCCCGGGGGGTTGAGCAGTTCTTC

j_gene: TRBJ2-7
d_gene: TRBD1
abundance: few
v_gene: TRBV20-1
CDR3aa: CSGRGRTGYEQYF
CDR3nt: TGCAGTGGAAGGGGGCGGACTGGCTACGAGCAGTACTTC

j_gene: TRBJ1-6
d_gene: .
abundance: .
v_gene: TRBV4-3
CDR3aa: CASSQEDTGNSPLHF
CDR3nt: TGCGCCAGCAGCCAAGAAGATACGGGGAATTCACCCCTCCACTTT

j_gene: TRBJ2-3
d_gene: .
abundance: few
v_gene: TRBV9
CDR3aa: CASSVESGRQYF
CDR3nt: TGTGCCAGCAGCGTAGAATCGGGCAGGCAGTATTTT

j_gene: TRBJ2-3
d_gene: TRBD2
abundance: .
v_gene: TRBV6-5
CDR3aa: CASSYFLAGLAGASTDTQYF
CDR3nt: TGTGCCAGCAGTTACTTCCTCGCGGGACTAGCGGGGGCTAGCACAGATACGCAGTATTTT

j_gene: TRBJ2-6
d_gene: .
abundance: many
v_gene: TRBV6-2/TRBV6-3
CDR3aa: CASSADSQTAAGANVLTF
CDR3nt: TGTGCCAGCAGTGCGGACAGCCAAACGGCCGCTGGGGCCAACGTCCTGACTTTC

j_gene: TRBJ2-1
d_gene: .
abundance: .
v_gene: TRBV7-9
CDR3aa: CASRMTENNEQFF
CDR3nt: TGTGCCAGCAGGATGACAGAAAACAATGAGCAGTTCTTC

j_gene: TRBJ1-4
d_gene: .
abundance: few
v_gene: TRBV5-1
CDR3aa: CASSPDSFNEKLFF
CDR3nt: TGCGCCAGCAGCCCCGACAGCTTTAATGAAAAACTGTTTTTT

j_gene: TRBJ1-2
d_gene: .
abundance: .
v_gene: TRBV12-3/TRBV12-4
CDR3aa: CASSSPYYDGYTF
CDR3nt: TGTGCCAGCAGTTCCCCCTATTATGATGGCTACACCTTC

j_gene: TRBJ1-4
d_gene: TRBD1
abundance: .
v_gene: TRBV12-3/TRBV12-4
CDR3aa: CASSAPDRDPREKLFF
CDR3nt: TGTGCCAGCAGTGCCCCAGACAGGGACCCTCGGGAAAAACTGTTTTTT

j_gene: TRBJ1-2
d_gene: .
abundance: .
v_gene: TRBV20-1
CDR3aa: CSAREGGTQLGVIGYTF
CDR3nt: TGCAGTGCTAGAGAGGGAGGGACCCAATTAGGGGTTATCGGCTACACCTTC

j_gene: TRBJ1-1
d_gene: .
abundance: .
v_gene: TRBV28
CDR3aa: CASSLSGLYEAFF
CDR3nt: TGTGCCAGCAGTTTATCCGGGCTGTATGAAGCTTTCTTT

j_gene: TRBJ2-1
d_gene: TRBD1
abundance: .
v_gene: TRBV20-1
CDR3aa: CSARDDRENEQFF
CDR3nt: TGCAGTGCTAGGGATGACAGGGAGAATGAGCAGTTCTTC

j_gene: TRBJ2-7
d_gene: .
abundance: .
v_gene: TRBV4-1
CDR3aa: CASSQDTLSFSYEQYF
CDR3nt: TGCGCCAGCAGCCAAGATACACTGTCCTTCTCCTACGAGCAGTACTTC

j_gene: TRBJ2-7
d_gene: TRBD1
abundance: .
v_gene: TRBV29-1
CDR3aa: CSVEDRGKSYEQYF
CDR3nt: TGCAGCGTTGAAGACAGGGGGAAGTCCTACGAGCAGTACTTC

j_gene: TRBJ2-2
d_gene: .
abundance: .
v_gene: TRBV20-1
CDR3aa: CSARDEMEATGELFF
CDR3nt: TGCAGTGCTAGAGATGAAATGGAGGCAACCGGGGAGCTGTTTTTT

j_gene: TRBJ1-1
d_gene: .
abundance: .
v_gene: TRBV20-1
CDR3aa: CSAATEVGYTEAFF
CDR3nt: TGCAGTGCCGCAACTGAGGTGGGGTACACTGAAGCTTTCTTT

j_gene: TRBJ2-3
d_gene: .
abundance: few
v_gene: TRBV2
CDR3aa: CASSERPGTRTDTQYF
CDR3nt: TGTGCCAGCAGTGAACGCCCGGGGACCCGCACAGATACGCAGTATTTT

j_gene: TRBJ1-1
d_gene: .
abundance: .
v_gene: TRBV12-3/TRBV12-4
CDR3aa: CASSLALRGNTEAFF
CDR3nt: TGTGCCAGCAGTTTAGCGCTCAGAGGTAACACTGAAGCTTTCTTT

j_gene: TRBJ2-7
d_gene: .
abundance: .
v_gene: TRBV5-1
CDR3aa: CASSWNRKEQYF
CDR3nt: TGCGCCAGCAGCTGGAACAGGAAGGAGCAGTACTTC

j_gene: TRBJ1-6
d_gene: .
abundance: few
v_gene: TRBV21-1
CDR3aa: CASSNRRGEFSYNSPLHF
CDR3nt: TGTGCCAGCAGCAACCGTAGGGGAGAGTTCTCCTATAATTCACCCCTCCACTTT

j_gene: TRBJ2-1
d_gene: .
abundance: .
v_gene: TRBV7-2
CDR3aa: CASSFNGGRYNEQFF
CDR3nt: TGTGCCAGCAGCTTTAACGGAGGGCGGTACAATGAGCAGTTCTTC

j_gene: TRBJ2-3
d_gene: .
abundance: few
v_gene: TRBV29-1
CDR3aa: CSVQLITDTQYF
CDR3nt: TGCAGCGTTCAACTAATTACAGATACGCAGTATTTT

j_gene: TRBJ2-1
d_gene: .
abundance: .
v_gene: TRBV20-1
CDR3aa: CSAEKANEQFF
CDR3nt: TGCAGTGCGGAAAAGGCTAATGAGCAGTTCTTC

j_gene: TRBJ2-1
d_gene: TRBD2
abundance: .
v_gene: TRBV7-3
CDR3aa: CASSLMAGGNNEQFF
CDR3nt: TGTGCCAGCAGCTTAATGGCGGGAGGGAACAATGAGCAGTTCTTC

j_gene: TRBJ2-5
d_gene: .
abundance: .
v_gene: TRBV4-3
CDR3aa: CASSDGVVGETQYF
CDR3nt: TGCGCCAGCAGCGACGGGGTAGTCGGAGAGACCCAGTACTTC

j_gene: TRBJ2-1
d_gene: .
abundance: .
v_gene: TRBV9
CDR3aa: CASSVDGRLAYNEQFF
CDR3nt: TGTGCCAGCAGCGTAGACGGCCGGCTAGCTTACAATGAGCAGTTCTTC

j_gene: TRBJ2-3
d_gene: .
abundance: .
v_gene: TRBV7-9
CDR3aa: CASSRDTSTSTDTQYF
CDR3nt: TGTGCCAGCAGCCGGGACACGAGTACTAGCACAGATACGCAGTATTTT

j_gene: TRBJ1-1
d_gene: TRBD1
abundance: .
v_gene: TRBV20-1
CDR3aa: CSALDRGDTEAFF
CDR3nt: TGCAGTGCTCTCGACAGGGGTGACACTGAAGCTTTCTTT

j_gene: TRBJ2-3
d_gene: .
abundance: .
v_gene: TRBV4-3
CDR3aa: CASSQDHSRDNTDTQYF
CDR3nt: TGCGCCAGCAGCCAAGATCACTCGCGGGATAATACAGATACGCAGTATTTT

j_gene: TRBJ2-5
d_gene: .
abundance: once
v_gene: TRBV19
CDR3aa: CASSMIPGQTPREQYF
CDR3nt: TGTGCCAGTAGTATGATTCCGGGACAAACCCCCAGGGAGCAGTACTTC

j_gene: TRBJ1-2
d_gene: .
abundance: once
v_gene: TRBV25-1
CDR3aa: CASSEWYDGYTF
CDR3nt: TGTGCCAGCAGTGAATGGTATGATGGCTACACCTTC

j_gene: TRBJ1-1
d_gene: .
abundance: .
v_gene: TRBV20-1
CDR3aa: CSTKVNTEAFF
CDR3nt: TGCAGTACTAAGGTGAACACTGAAGCTTTCTTT

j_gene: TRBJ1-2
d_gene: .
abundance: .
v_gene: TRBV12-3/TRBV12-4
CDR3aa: CASSGQTGALGYTF
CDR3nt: TGTGCCAGCAGCGGGCAGACAGGAGCTCTGGGCTACACCTTC

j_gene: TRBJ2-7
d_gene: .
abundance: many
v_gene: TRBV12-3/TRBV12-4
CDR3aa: CASSSRYEQYF
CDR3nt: TGTGCCAGCAGTTCCCGTTACGAGCAGTACTTC

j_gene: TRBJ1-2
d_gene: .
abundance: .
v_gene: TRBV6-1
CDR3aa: CASSEAVSGKYGYTF
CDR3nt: TGTGCCAGCAGTGAAGCAGTCTCGGGAAAGTATGGCTACACCTTC

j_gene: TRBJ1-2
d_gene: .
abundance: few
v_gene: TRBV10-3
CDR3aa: CAISESRDEYGYTF
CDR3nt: TGTGCCATCAGTGAGAGCAGGGACGAGTATGGCTACACCTTC

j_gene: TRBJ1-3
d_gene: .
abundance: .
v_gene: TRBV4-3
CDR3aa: CASSQDRWADSSGNTIYF
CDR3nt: TGCGCCAGCAGCCAAGATCGATGGGCGGACAGCTCTGGAAACACCATATATTTT

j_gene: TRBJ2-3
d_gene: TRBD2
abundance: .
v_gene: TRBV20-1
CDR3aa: CSARETSGFIDTQYF
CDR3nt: TGCAGTGCTAGAGAAACTAGCGGTTTTATAGATACGCAGTATTTT

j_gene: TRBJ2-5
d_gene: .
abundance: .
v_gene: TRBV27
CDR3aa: CASSPLPFRETQYF
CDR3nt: TGTGCCAGCAGTCCACTCCCCTTCCGGGAGACCCAGTACTTC

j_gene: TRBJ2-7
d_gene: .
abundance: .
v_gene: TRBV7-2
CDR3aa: CASSVYRASYEQYF
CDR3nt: TGTGCCAGCAGCGTATACAGGGCCAGCTACGAGCAGTACTTC

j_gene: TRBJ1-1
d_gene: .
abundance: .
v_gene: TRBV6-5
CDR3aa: CASSYVQGNTEAFF
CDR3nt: TGTGCCAGCAGTTACGTCCAGGGCAACACTGAAGCTTTCTTT

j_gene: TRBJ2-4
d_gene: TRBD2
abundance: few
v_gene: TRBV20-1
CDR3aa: CSARDTLAGLNIQYF
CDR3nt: TGCAGTGCTAGAGATACACTAGCGGGGTTAAACATTCAGTACTTC

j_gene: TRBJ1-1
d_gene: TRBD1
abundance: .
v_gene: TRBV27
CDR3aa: CASSHRMITGDEAFF
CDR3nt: TGTGCCAGCAGTCACCGCATGATAACAGGGGATGAAGCTTTCTTT

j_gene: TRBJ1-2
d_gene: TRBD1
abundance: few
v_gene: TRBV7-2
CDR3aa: CASSSRTGANYGYTF
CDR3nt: TGTGCCAGCAGCTCGCGGACAGGGGCAAACTATGGCTACACCTTC

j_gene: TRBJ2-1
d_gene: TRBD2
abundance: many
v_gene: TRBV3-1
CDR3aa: CASSQETSGGLVGREQFF
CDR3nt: TGTGCCAGCAGCCAAGAAACCTCCGGAGGACTAGTAGGAAGGGAGCAGTTCTTC

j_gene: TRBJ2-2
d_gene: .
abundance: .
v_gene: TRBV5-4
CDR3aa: CASTQGGGTGELFF
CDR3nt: TGTGCCAGCACTCAGGGAGGCGGCACCGGGGAGCTGTTTTTT

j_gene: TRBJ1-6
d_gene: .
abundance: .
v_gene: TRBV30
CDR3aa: CACGSISPLHF
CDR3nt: TGTGCCTGCGGCTCGATTTCACCCCTCCACTTT

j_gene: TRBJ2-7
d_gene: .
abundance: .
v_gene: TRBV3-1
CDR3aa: CASSHNSLVDEQYF
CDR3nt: TGTGCCAGCAGCCATAACTCGCTGGTGGACGAGCAGTACTTC